This TCR beta chain derives from a study of blood T cell repertoires in COVID-19. About the research overall: Whether acute or convalescent, the COVID-19 samples came from the United States, Italy and Spain. The cDNA or gDNA used as material had been derived from T cells, B-cell-depleted T cells, or PBMCs.

Per the original methods: Amplification of reference gene primers provided the estimated nucleated cell counts. Using immunoSEQ multiplex PCR, the repertoire was profiled, and TCRdb retains in-frame clones only, with some absent. The V and J calls and clone size were taken over from that table, and D and trimming were inferred from the DNA. The sample consists of under 150,000 clones, around 89% of them appearing once. The CDR3 sequence is 19 residues long. The chain is built from TRBV21-1 and TRBJ2-5; TRBD1, the table's D call, lacks a check against the DNA. TRBV21-1 represents a pseudogene. The clonotype originates from a human donor in a cohort sampled during active COVID-19. Sequenced: peripheral blood. CDR3 region: CASSKALPSGEGAWETQYF. CDR3 DNA sequence: TGTGCCAGCAGCAAAGCACTGCCTTCAGGTGAGGGGGCGTGGGAGACCCAGTACTTC.